Shown below are 5 T cell receptor beta chains from a single sample sequenced in a study of control samples from healthy donors and cancer patients. Here immunoSEQ multiplex PCR was the method, and the copy in TCRdb shows in-frame clones only, minus some. This table has under 200,000 clones, nearly 96% appearing once. The source material was blood. All receptors come from a young woman in good health.

This clone came up a few times. The genes are TRBV5-1 and TRBJ1-1; D remains unclear. The CDR3 runs 14 residues. Germline V CDR1 and CDR2: SGHRS, YFSETQ. V was shortened by 4 bases and J by 1 base, with 11 bases between the two germline ends. The CDR3: CASSPLGGNTEAFF. CDR3 coding DNA: TGCGCCAGCAGCCCACTTGGAGGGAACACTGAAGCTTTCTTT.

The chain couples TRBV7-9 to TRBJ1-4; D unclear. Germline V gene data show CDR1 as SEHNR and CDR2 as FQNEAQ (reference sequence). The CDR3 has 14 residues. Trimming removed 3 bases from V and 8 bases from J, with 13 bases in between. CDR3 amino acids: CASSFLVQNEKLFF. Written as DNA, the CDR3 is TGTGCCAGCAGCTTTCTCGTACAGAACGAAAAACTGTTTTTT.

V and J are TRBV6-1 and TRBJ2-1; a weak D match, TRBD2 (6 bases). V lost 1 base to trimming and J lost 12 bases, with 10 bases between them. The germline gives CDR1 MNHNS, CDR2 SASEGT. This CDR3 spans 12 amino acids. CDR3 sequence (DNA): TGTGCCAGCAGTGAAGTCCGGAGGGGGCAGTTCTTC. Its translation: CASSEVRRGQFF.

J is TRBJ1-5 and V is TRBV19; 8 bases match TRBD1. The CDR3 consists of 16 residues. Unmatched junction bases numbered 7, after V lost 2 bases and J lost 4 bases. The germline gives CDR1 LNHDA, CDR2 SQIVND (reference sequence). In DNA, the CDR3 is TGTGCCAGTAGTATACGGCGCGGACAGGGTAATCAGCCCCAGCATTTT. Amino acids: CASSIRRGQGNQPQHF.

The chain carries TRBV28 and TRBJ2-1; D is tentatively TRBD1 or TRBD2 (5 bases each). Per germline, CDR1 MDHEN and CDR2 SYDVKM. This CDR3 is 10 amino acids long. The ends were cut back, 4 bases at V and 12 bases at J, with 7 bases in the middle. Here the CDR3 DNA reads TGTGCCAGCAGTTCGGGACGGCAGTTCTTC. Protein sequence: CASSSGRQFF.